Below are 17 T cell receptor beta chains sequenced from a single sample in a study of PD-L1 blockade in urothelial cancer. Sample time point: pretreatment peripheral blood. Sequenced by immunoSEQ multiplex PCR; TCRdb stores in-frame clones only, minus some. Altogether about 95,000 clones are present, around nine tenths being singletons, with the ten largest covering about 2%. Source: PBMCs, taken around atezolizumab (anti-PD-L1) treatment. The receptors shown here come from a man aged 60-69 years with urothelial cancer.

This clone appeared a few times. The gene calls are TRBV7-9 and TRBJ1-1; D may be TRBD1 (5 bases). Between the trimmed V and J ends, which lost 1 base and 1 base, there was a span of 7 bases. From germline, CDR1 is SEHNR and CDR2 FQNEAQ (reference sequence). The CDR3 loop spans 14 amino acids. The CDR3 DNA follows: TGTGCCAGCAGCTTAGTCACAGGGAACACTGAAGCTTTCTTT. It codes for CASSLVTGNTEAFF.

CDR3 bases: TGTGCCAGCAGGGGGGGTATTTGGGGCAATCAGCCCCAGCATTTT. It yields the protein CASRGGIWGNQPQHF. The chain combines TRBV2 with TRBJ1-5; D possibly corresponds to TRBD1 (5 bases). Germline values: CDR1 SNHLY, CDR2 FYNNEI. Trimming shortened V by 6 bases and J by 2 bases, and 14 bases separated the two germline ends. This CDR3 is 15 amino acids long.

The chain links TRBV15 to TRBJ1-4; D unclear. Germline V gives CDR1 LNHNV, CDR2 YYDKDF (reference sequence). The germline V and J ends were trimmed by 3 bases and 8 bases, with 22 bases remaining between them. The CDR3 spans 17 residues. The chain's CDR3 is CATSRGRAGDAREKLFF. DNA of the CDR3: TGTGCCACCAGCAGGGGCCGGGCGGGCGATGCAAGGGAAAAACTGTTTTTT.

V is TRBV18 and J is TRBJ2-1; D is perhaps TRBD2 (6 bases). With 2 bases removed from V and 8 bases from J, the gap between germline ends came to 16 bases. The CDR3 covers 15 residues. Germline values: CDR1 KGHSH, CDR2 LQKENI. In DNA, the CDR3 is TGTGCCAGCTCACCAATCCTAGCGAGAAGCGATGAGCAGTTCTTC. Amino acids: CASSPILARSDEQFF.

This clone was detected a few times. The sample carries other DNA sequences with the same CDR3. CDR3 amino acids: CASSTTGGGTEAFF. CDR3 DNA sequence: TGTGCCAGTAGCACTACAGGGGGCGGGACTGAAGCTTTCTTT. V gene TRBV19 combines with J gene TRBJ1-1; 9 positions agree with TRBD1. V trimming: 6 bases; J trimming: 5 bases; junction bases outside the gene matches: 7. CDR1 is LNHDA, CDR2 SQIVND, per germline (reference sequence). The CDR3 is made up of 14 amino acids. The complete variable domain, with remaining parts taken from reference TRBV19 and TRBJ1-1, reads DGGITQSPKYLFRKEGQNVTLSCEQNLNHDAMYWYRQDPGQGLRLIYYSQIVNDFQKGDIAEGYSVSREKKESFPLTVTSAQKNPTAFYLCASSTTGGGTEAFFGQGTRLTVV.

The chain links TRBV5-5 to TRBJ2-7, with 7 bases matching TRBD1. This CDR3 region has 15 residues. The V and J ends lost 4 bases and 5 bases, in that order; junction bases with no gene match: 12. Germline CDR1 SGHKS, CDR2 YYEKEE (reference sequence). The CDR3 here is CASSLDRVRHHEQYF. The CDR3 DNA follows: TGTGCCAGCAGCCTCGACAGGGTGCGTCATCACGAGCAGTACTTC.

V and J are TRBV7-2 and TRBJ2-1; 8 positions match TRBD2. The CDR3 sequence is 14 residues long. V lost 4 bases and J lost 9; bases outside the gene matches: 8. The germline gives CDR1 SGHTA, CDR2 FQGNSA. The CDR3 is CASSSGLVFGEQFF. CDR3 nucleotide sequence: TGTGCCAGCAGCTCGGGACTAGTATTCGGTGAGCAGTTCTTC. Drawing the rest from reference TRBV7-2 and TRBJ2-1, the complete variable domain is GAGVSQSPSNKVTEKGKDVELRCDPISGHTALYWYRQSLGQGLEFLIYFQGNSAPDKSGLPSDRFSAERTGGSVSTLTIQRTQQEDSAVYLCASSSGLVFGEQFFGPGTRLTVL.

The gene calls are TRBV5-1 and TRBJ2-3, with D unclear. V was cut by 2 bases and J by 2 bases, with 3 bases left in between. Germline V gene lookup returns CDR1 SGHRS and CDR2 YFSETQ. This CDR3 is built from 12 residues. CDR3 protein: CASSFNTDTQYF. CDR3 sequence (DNA): TGCGCCAGCAGCTTTAACACAGATACGCAGTATTTT.

About this clone itself: Sequence at one end of the junction differs from germline and may be a read error. This sequence joins TRBV28 and TRBJ1-2, with 8 bases fitting TRBD1. CDR1 and CDR2 (germline): MDHEN, SYDVKM. The CDR3 covers 14 residues. CDR3 DNA: TGTGCCAGCATTCCCGGGACAGGTAGATTGATGATCACTTTC. It translates to CASIPGTGRLMITF.

This clone was found once. The chain links TRBV2 to TRBJ2-7, with D perhaps TRBD1 (5 bases). Germline V gives CDR1 SNHLY, CDR2 FYNNEI. Trimming took 4 bases from V and 7 from J, leaving 5 bases between them. The CDR3 contains 10 residues. The CDR3 spells CASSAGEQYF. CDR3 bases: TGTGCCAGCAGTGCAGGGGAGCAGTACTTC.

The chain carries TRBV5-1 and TRBJ1-2; D possibly corresponds to TRBD1 (6 bases). Trimming shortened V by 4 bases and J by 2 bases, and 15 bases separated the two germline ends. Germline CDR1 SGHRS, CDR2 YFSETQ. The CDR3 consists of 15 residues. This CDR3 reads CASSPGGAENYGYTF. The CDR3 bases are TGCGCCAGCAGCCCGGGGGGGGCGGAGAACTATGGCTACACCTTC.

The chain has TRBV5-6 and TRBJ1-5; perhaps TRBD1 as D (5 bases). The V gene's germline CDR1 is SGHDT and CDR2 YYEEEE. Between the trimmed V and J ends, which lost 4 bases and 0 bases, there was a span of 11 bases. The CDR3 totals 15 residues. The chain's CDR3 is CASSKRRDSNQPQHF. Here the CDR3 DNA reads TGTGCCAGCAGCAAACGCAGGGATAGCAATCAGCCCCAGCATTTT.

The CDR3 loop reads CASSASGGATDTQYF. DNA of the CDR3: TGTGCCAGCAGCGCGAGCGGGGGGGCCACAGATACGCAGTATTTT. The chain employs TRBV7-2 and TRBJ2-3; 10 bases fit TRBD2. After removal of 5 bases from V and 2 bases from J, the junction contained 4 bases not matched to a gene. The CDR3 sequence is 15 residues long. CDR1 is SGHTA and CDR2 is FQGNSA in the germline V gene.

This sequence joins TRBV5-6 and TRBJ2-1; TRBD1 agrees at 10 bases. V was pared by 4 bases and J by 8 bases, with 12 bases of the junction left unmatched. Germline loops: CDR1 SGHDT, CDR2 YYEEEE. This CDR3 region has 16 residues. The CDR3 is CASSVSAGTGVDEQFF. CDR3 in DNA: TGTGCCAGCAGCGTTTCCGCCGGGACAGGGGTTGATGAGCAGTTCTTC.

This chain joins TRBV4-3 and TRBJ1-2; the match to TRBD1 covers 10 bases. This CDR3 has 16 residues. V shed 1 base, J shed 5 bases, and the junction held 7 bases outside the gene matches. Germline-derived CDR1 and CDR2 are LGHNA and YSLEER. CDR3 sequence (DNA): TGCGCCAGCAGCCAAGCCCGGGGGACAGGGGAATATGGCTACACCTTC. This gives the protein CASSQARGTGEYGYTF.

This clone occurred once. The CDR3 protein is CASSPGRGHQPQHF. The CDR3 DNA reads TGTGCCAGCAGCCCGGGAAGGGGGCATCAGCCCCAGCATTTT. This chain links TRBV13 with TRBJ1-5, with 7 bases fitting TRBD1. The ends lost 5 bases at V and 5 bases at J; junction bases unmatched: 6. This CDR3 region has 14 residues. CDR1 is PRHDT and CDR2 is FYEKMQ in the germline V gene (reference sequence).

The J gene is TRBJ2-5, the V gene TRBV19; maybe TRBD1 (8 bases). The germline gives CDR1 LNHDA, CDR2 SQIVND (reference sequence). Trimming left V 2 bases short and J 4 bases short, with 11 bases between. The CDR3 length is 14 residues. The CDR3 sequence is CASSINRGGETQYF. Written as DNA, the CDR3 is TGTGCCAGTAGTATAAACAGGGGGGGAGAGACCCAGTACTTC.